This T cell receptor (beta chain) is from a study of blood T cells in healthy people across ages. The study's findings and limits: Leaving the PBMCs unsorted stopped any conclusive comparison of naive versus antigen-experienced cells.

This clonotype was picked up a small number of times. The target antigen is unknown. V dropped 11 bases and J dropped 2 bases, with 17 bases sitting between them. Per germline, CDR1 SEHNR and CDR2 FQNEAQ (reference sequence). There are 14 residues in the CDR3. It was with a sample-barcoded 5' primer and a J-beta primer mix that a second PCR of about 7 to 12 cycles was run. TCRdb analysed the 5' RACE reads with MiXCR anew, one entry per CDR3 protein. There are 500,000 to 550,000 distinct CDR3 sequences in the sample; more than 20% occur only once, and around 10% lies in the top ten. This sample was also put to use in a study of T cells of mothers and their children.

This chain links TRBV7-9 with TRBJ2-3, with D possibly TRBD2 on 7 matching bases. This TCR derives from a boy between 10 and 17 years old in good health. The specimen was blood. The CDR3 region is CAFRGAWPTDTQYF. The CDR3 DNA sequence: TGTGCCTTCCGGGGGGCGTGGCCCACAGATACGCAGTATTTT.